The subject of this entry is one TCR beta chain. CD45RO-negative, CCR7-selected cells formed the naive CD8 fraction, which excluded terminally differentiated effector memory CD45RA+ cells. This sample was taken from a study of shared clonotypes between healthy human individuals. Germline assignment: CDR1 LNHNV and CDR2 YYDKDF (reference sequence). J lost 7 bases, V lost 3 bases, and 3 bases had no gene match. CDR3 length equals 15 residues. Genomic DNA belonging to each subset was distributed in equal measure over several immunoSEQ plates. When replicate PCRs were run on sorted subsets, they used about 200 ng DNA, some 29,000 T cell genomes. In the authors' methods: ImmunoSEQ only sent back junction sequences with no quality scores, so filtering was done differently. Data came from immunoSEQ multiplex PCR; TCRdb stores just in-frame clones and leaves some out. The D gene and trimming were derived from the DNA, and the V and J assignments and clone size from that table. Of more than 2 million clones listed, 85% to 95% are singletons.

The clonotype originates from a man between 18 and 29 years old in good health. Some clones in this sample may be carry-over from other donors' samples. The chain is built from TRBV15 and TRBJ2-4; TRBD2 matches at 13 bases. Sequenced sample: naive CD8+ T cells from PBMCs. Written as DNA, the CDR3 is TGTGCCACCAGCAGTGGACTAGCGGGAGTTAACATTCAGTACTTC. Its translation is CATSSGLAGVNIQYF.